The 19 T cell receptor beta chains reported below all come from one sample, sequenced in a study of blood T cell repertoires in COVID-19. Method: immunoSEQ multiplex PCR; TCRdb's copy keeps in-frame clones and lacks some. The table lists 65,000 to 90,000 clones, roughly three quarters of them singletons. Sequenced: peripheral blood. These receptor sequences come from a man between 65 and 80 years old with COVID-19, enrolled during active disease.

This rearrangement joins TRBV7-2 to TRBJ2-7, with TRBD1 identical over 8 bases. This CDR3 contains 15 residues. Germline V gene lookup returns CDR1 SGHTA and CDR2 FQGNSA. V shed 7 bases and J 3 bases; nucleotides not matched to a gene: 11. The CDR3 loop reads CASTRGGTGYYEQYF. CDR3 coding DNA: TGTGCCAGCACCCGCGGAGGGACAGGCTACTACGAGCAGTACTTC.

The CDR3 nucleotides read TGTGCCAGCTCCCCCCCACTAGCGCCTAACACCGGGGAGCTGTTTTTT. This codes for CASSPPLAPNTGELFF. V and J are TRBV18 and TRBJ2-2; 7 nucleotides align to TRBD2. The CDR3 has 16 amino acids. Germline CDR1 reads KGHSH; CDR2 reads LQKENI. Trimming cost V 6 bases and J 2 bases; bases outside gene matches: 9.

The V and J genes are TRBV27 and TRBJ2-7; 9 nucleotides line up with TRBD1. CDR3 size: 16 residues. The V and J ends lost 4 bases and 0 bases, in that order; junction bases with no gene match: 7. Germline assignment: CDR1 MNHEY and CDR2 SMNVEV (reference sequence). CDR3 nucleotide sequence: TGTGCCAGCAGTTGGGGGACAGGGTTAAGCTCCTACGAGCAGTACTTC. Translated, it gives CASSWGTGLSSYEQYF.

CDR3 amino acids: CASTSASGTYNEQFF. CDR3 DNA sequence: TGTGCCAGCACCAGCGCTAGCGGGACTTACAATGAGCAGTTCTTC. The rearrangement joins TRBV27 to TRBJ2-1, with TRBD2 identical over 9 bases. Germline CDR1 is MNHEY and CDR2 is SMNVEV (reference sequence). V gave up 7 bases and J gave up 4 bases; unmatched junction bases: 8. The CDR3 loop spans 15 amino acids.

This clone showed up just once. This chain joins TRBV28 and TRBJ2-5, with 7 bases identical to TRBD2. V was pared by 3 bases and J by 2 bases, with 6 bases of the junction left unmatched. The CDR3 is 15 amino acids. Per germline, CDR1 MDHEN and CDR2 SYDVKM. CDR3 region: CASSFQRGVQETQYF. CDR3 DNA sequence: TGTGCCAGCAGTTTCCAGCGGGGCGTACAAGAGACCCAGTACTTC. The variable domain in full, completed from reference TRBV28 and TRBJ2-5, reads DVKVTQSSRYLVKRTGEKVFLECVQDMDHENMFWYRQDPGLGLRLIYFSYDVKMKEKGDIPEGYSVSREKKERFSLILESASTNQTSMYLCASSFQRGVQETQYFGPGTRLLVL.

The chain links TRBV7-2 to TRBJ2-5; 7 bases are a match to TRBD1. Per the germline V gene, CDR1 is SGHTA and CDR2 is FQGNSA. J gave up 7 bases and V 3 bases, and 8 bases lay outside the gene matches. CDR3 length equals 14 residues. The CDR3 sequence: CASSFEQGSGTQYF. Written as DNA, the CDR3 is TGTGCCAGCAGCTTCGAACAGGGGAGCGGGACCCAGTACTTC.

The chain employs TRBV3-1 (or the pseudogene TRBV3-2) and TRBJ1-4; D remains ambiguous. V lost 1 base to trimming and J lost 8 bases, with 11 bases between them. This CDR3 is built from 14 residues. Germline V gene lookup returns CDR1 LGHDT and CDR2 YNNKEL (reference sequence). For the CDR3, the DNA is TGTGCCAGCAGCCAAGGAGCGGGAGGCGAAAAACTGTTTTTT. Amino acid sequence: CASSQGAGGEKLFF.

The chain links TRBV28 to TRBJ1-3; D is perhaps TRBD1 (5 bases). Germline CDR1 and CDR2: MDHEN and SYDVKM. With 3 bases removed from V and 2 bases from J, the gap between germline ends came to 11 bases. CDR3 length: 15 residues. DNA of the CDR3: TGTGCCAGCAGTTTTTTAGGGGCCACTGGAAACACCATATATTTT. Protein product: CASSFLGATGNTIYF.

The chain combines TRBV10-3 with TRBJ2-3, with 12 bases matching TRBD2. Trimming cost V 3 bases and J 1 base; bases outside gene matches: 11. CDR1 is ENHRY, CDR2 SYGVKD, per germline. There are 19 residues in the CDR3. This chain's CDR3 is CAISDLAGGPHTGTDTQYF. CDR3 DNA sequence: TGTGCCATCAGTGACCTAGCGGGAGGGCCGCATACGGGCACAGATACGCAGTATTTT.

The V gene is TRBV6-2 or TRBV6-3, the J gene TRBJ2-1; perhaps TRBD1 as D (6 bases). The CDR3 has 19 residues. Between the trimmed V and J ends, which lost 6 bases and 4 bases, there was a span of 28 bases. From germline, CDR1 is MNHEY and CDR2 SVGEGT. CDR3 residues: CASSKRIRPGRGFYNEQFF. The CDR3 region has the DNA TGTGCCAGCAGCAAGCGTATTCGACCGGGTAGGGGGTTTTACAATGAGCAGTTCTTC.

The rearrangement joins TRBV5-6 to TRBJ1-4, with D tentatively TRBD1 (5 bases). The CDR3 runs 13 residues. Germline CDR1 reads SGHDT; CDR2 reads YYEEEE. Between the trimmed V and J ends, which lost 2 bases and 8 bases, there was a span of 10 bases. CDR3 residues: CASSFVGGEKLFF. The CDR3 coding sequence is TGTGCCAGCAGCTTTGTCGGGGGAGAAAAACTGTTTTTT. Combining the CDR3 with reference TRBV5-6 and TRBJ1-4 gives the whole variable domain DAGVTQSPTHLIKTRGQQVTLRCSPKSGHDTVSWYQQALGQGPQFIFQYYEEEERQRGNFPDRFSGHQFPNYSSELNVNALLLGDSALYLCASSFVGGEKLFFGSGTQLSVL.

The chain uses TRBV30 and TRBJ1-2; no firm D call. This CDR3 has 14 amino acids. Trimming pared 2 bases from V and 6 bases from J, leaving 16 bases between. In germline, CDR1 is GTSNPN, CDR2 SVGIG (reference sequence). CDR3 residues: CAWSLPVLRHGYTF. CDR3 DNA sequence: TGTGCCTGGAGTCTTCCCGTGTTGAGGCATGGCTACACCTTC.

The CDR3 loop reads CASSQDRGINEKLFF. The CDR3, as DNA: TGCGCCAGCAGCCAAGATCGGGGGATTAATGAAAAACTGTTTTTT. The chain uses TRBV4-3 and TRBJ1-4; the D gene is possibly TRBD1 (5 bases). Between the trimmed V and J ends, which lost 0 bases and 4 bases, there was a span of 9 bases. The CDR3 sequence is 15 residues long. CDR1 and CDR2 (germline): LGHNA, YSLEER.

The chain recombines TRBV3-1 (or the pseudogene TRBV3-2) with TRBJ1-1; D is unclear. The CDR3 consists of 14 residues. V was clipped by 4 bases and J by 4 bases, with 13 bases between them. Germline CDR1 reads LGHDT; CDR2 reads YNNKEL (reference sequence). The CDR3 protein is CASSPREELTEAFF. In DNA, the CDR3 is TGTGCCAGCAGCCCGAGGGAAGAACTCACTGAAGCTTTCTTT.

The chain links TRBV15 to TRBJ1-5; D is undetermined. The germline CDR1 and CDR2 sequences are LNHNV and YYDKDF (reference sequence). CDR3 length: 13 amino acids. Trimming removed 0 bases from V and 4 bases from J, with 4 bases in between. CDR3 DNA sequence: TGTGCCACCAGCAGAGATCAGAATCAGCCCCAGCATTTT. Amino acids: CATSRDQNQPQHF.

This clone came up a few times. The chain links TRBV5-1 to TRBJ2-1, with D perhaps matching TRBD2 (6 bases). The CDR3 covers 15 residues. The V and J ends lost 1 base and 8 bases respectively, with 16 bases between them. Germline V gene lookup returns CDR1 SGHRS and CDR2 YFSETQ. CDR3 nucleotides: TGCGCCAGCAGCTTGTCTGGTGGAGGGTGGGATGAGCAGTTCTTC. Its protein product is CASSLSGGGWDEQFF. Full variable domain (remainder filled in from reference TRBV5-1 and TRBJ2-1): KAGVTQTPRYLIKTRGQQVTLSCSPISGHRSVSWYQQTPGQGLQFLFEYFSETQRNKGNFPGRFSGRQFSNSRSEMNVSTLELGDSALYLCASSLSGGGWDEQFFGPGTRLTVL.

The chain combines TRBV30 with TRBJ1-2; TRBD1 aligns across 8 bases. The CDR3 covers 14 residues. J gave up 7 bases and V 3 bases, and 10 bases lay outside the gene matches. Germline V gives CDR1 GTSNPN, CDR2 SVGIG (reference sequence). This chain's CDR3 is CAWSQDRVWGGYTF. CDR3 coding DNA: TGTGCCTGGAGCCAGGACAGGGTCTGGGGTGGCTACACCTTC.

J is TRBJ2-3 and V is TRBV19; D is uncertain. Germline V gene lookup returns CDR1 LNHDA and CDR2 SQIVND (reference sequence). The CDR3 length is 16 residues. Trimming took 5 bases from V and 1 from J, leaving 16 bases between them. The DNA for the CDR3 is TGTGCCAGTAGTCCCCTATTAGTAGTCGGCACAGATACGCAGTATTTT. Its translation is CASSPLLVVGTDTQYF.

The chain couples TRBV19 to TRBJ2-2; D possibly corresponds to TRBD2 (6 bases). Germline V lookup: CDR1 LNHDA, CDR2 SQIVND (reference sequence). The V end was cut by 0 bases, the J end by 4 bases, with 12 bases between. The CDR3 is 16 amino acids. The CDR3 DNA is TGTGCCAGTAGTATAGATGGGACTGGGGGCACCGGGGAGCTGTTTTTT. Translated, it gives CASSIDGTGGTGELFF. The full variable domain, completed using reference TRBV19 and TRBJ2-2, is DGGITQSPKYLFRKEGQNVTLSCEQNLNHDAMYWYRQDPGQGLRLIYYSQIVNDFQKGDIAEGYSVSREKKESFPLTVTSAQKNPTAFYLCASSIDGTGGTGELFFGEGSRLTVL.